This T cell receptor beta chain was sequenced for a study of shared clonotypes between healthy human individuals. Only in-frame clones appear in the TCRdb table, and some are missing; sequencing was by immunoSEQ multiplex PCR. Among more than 400,000 clones listed, about 85% were seen once. The V gene end was trimmed by 5 bases and the J gene end by 0 bases; junction bases not matched to a gene: 19. In germline, CDR1 is WSHSY, CDR2 SAAADI. The CDR3 covers 20 residues. This clone appeared a single time. The sequenced material came from PBMCs. This chain connects TRBV10-2 to TRBJ2-3; 8 bases line up with TRBD2. This receptor was identified in a woman in her forties in good health. Some clones in this sample may be carry-over from other donors' samples. The CDR3, as DNA: TGCGCCAGCAGTTTATCACTAGCGGAGCGAGGGCGATATAGCACAGATACGCAGTATTTT. Translated, it gives CASSLSLAERGRYSTDTQYF.